This entry features one T cell receptor (beta chain) sequence. Its antigen is as yet unknown. Sequencing was performed with immunoSEQ multiplex PCR; in TCRdb, only in-frame clones are kept and a portion is missing. The table has 22,000 or so clones, roughly nine tenths seen once. CDR3 size: 11 residues. CDR1 and CDR2 from the germline V gene are KGHSY and FQNENV. The V end was cut by 6 bases, the J end by 13 bases, with 15 bases between. The sample is drawn from a study of OX40 agonist ivuxolimab in advanced cancers. Notes on the study in general: Clonal expansion from baseline to week 6 occurred in both CD4+ and CD8+ T cells. Expanded clones tended on average to be more numerous among CD8+ T cells than CD4+.

This sequence joins TRBV16 and TRBJ1-2; no reliable D call. The sequence was collected from an adult with an advanced solid tumor such as melanoma, head and neck, liver or kidney cancer. Specimen: CD4+ or CD8+ T cells sorted from blood, collected in a trial of the OX40 agonist ivuxolimab. The CDR3 loop is CASRTKQTSTF. The CDR3 DNA reads as TGTGCCAGCAGAACAAAACAGACATCCACCTTC. Together with reference TRBV16 and TRBJ1-2, the CDR3 gives the full variable domain: GEEVAQTPKHLVRGEGQKAKLYCAPIKGHSYVFWYQQVLKNEFKFLISFQNENVFDETGMPKERFSAKCLPNSPCSLEIQATKLEDSAVYFCASRTKQTSTFGSGTRLTVV.